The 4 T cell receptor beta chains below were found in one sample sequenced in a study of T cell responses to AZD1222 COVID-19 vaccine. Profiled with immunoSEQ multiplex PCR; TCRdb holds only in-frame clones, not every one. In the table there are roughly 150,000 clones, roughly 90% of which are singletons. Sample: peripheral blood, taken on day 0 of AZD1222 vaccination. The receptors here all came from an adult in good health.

CDR3 DNA: TGTGCCAGCACCCAACTGGGGGGGGACACTGAAGCTTTCTTT. Translating gives CASTQLGGDTEAFF. The J gene is TRBJ1-1, the V gene TRBV7-9, with D maybe TRBD1 (5 bases). The germline CDR1 and CDR2 sequences are SEHNR and FQNEAQ (reference sequence). V was pared by 7 bases and J by 3 bases, with 15 bases between. This CDR3 has 14 amino acids.

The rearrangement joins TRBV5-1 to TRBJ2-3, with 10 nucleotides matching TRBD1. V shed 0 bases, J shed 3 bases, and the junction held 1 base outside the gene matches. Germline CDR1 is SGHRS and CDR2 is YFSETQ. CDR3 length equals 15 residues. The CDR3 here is CASSLGQGATDTQYF. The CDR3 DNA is TGCGCCAGCAGCTTGGGACAGGGGGCAACAGATACGCAGTATTTT.

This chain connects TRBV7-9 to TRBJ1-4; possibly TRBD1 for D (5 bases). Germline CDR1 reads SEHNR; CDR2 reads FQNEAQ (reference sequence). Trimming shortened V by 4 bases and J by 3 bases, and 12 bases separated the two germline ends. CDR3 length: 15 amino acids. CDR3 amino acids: CASSWGTGSNEKLFF. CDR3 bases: TGTGCCAGCAGCTGGGGGACGGGTTCTAATGAAAAACTGTTTTTT.

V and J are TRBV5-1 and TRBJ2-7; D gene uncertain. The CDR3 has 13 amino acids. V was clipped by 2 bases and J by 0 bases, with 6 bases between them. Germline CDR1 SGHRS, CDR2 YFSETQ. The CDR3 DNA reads TGCGCCAGCAGCTTTTCTGGCTCCTACGAGCAGTACTTC. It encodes CASSFSGSYEQYF.